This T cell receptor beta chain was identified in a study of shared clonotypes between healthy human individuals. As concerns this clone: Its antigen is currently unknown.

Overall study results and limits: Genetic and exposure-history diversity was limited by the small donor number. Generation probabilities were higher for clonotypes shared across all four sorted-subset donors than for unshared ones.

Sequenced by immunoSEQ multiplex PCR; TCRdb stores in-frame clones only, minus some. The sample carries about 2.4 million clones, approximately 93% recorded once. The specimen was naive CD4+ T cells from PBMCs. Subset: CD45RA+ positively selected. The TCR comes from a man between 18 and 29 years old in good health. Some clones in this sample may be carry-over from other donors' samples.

The CDR3 loop reads CASSFWTGGTEAFF. CDR3 coding DNA: TGTGCCAGCAGTTTTTGGACAGGGGGCACTGAAGCTTTCTTT. V and J are TRBV27 and TRBJ1-1; 10 nucleotides match TRBD1. Germline V gene data show CDR1 as MNHEY and CDR2 as SMNVEV (reference sequence). V shed 3 bases, J shed 4 bases, and the junction held 2 bases outside the gene matches. The CDR3 has 14 residues.